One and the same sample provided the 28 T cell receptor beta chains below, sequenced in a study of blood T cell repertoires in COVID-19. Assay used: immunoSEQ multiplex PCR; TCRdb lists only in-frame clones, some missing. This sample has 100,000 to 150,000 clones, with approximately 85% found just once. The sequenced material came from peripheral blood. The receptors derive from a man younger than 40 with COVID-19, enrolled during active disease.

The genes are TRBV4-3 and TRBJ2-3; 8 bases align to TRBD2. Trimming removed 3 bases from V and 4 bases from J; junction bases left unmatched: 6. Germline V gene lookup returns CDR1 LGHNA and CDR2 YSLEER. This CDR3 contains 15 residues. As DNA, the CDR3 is TGCGCCAGCAGCCAGTCGGGGGGGCGGGCAGATACGCAGTATTTT. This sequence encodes CASSQSGGRADTQYF.

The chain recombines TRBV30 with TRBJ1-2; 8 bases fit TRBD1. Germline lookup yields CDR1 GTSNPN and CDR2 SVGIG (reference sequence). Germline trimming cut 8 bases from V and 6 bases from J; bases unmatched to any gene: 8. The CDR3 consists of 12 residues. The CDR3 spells CASGQGLDGYTF. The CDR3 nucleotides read TGTGCCAGCGGACAGGGACTGGATGGCTACACCTTC.

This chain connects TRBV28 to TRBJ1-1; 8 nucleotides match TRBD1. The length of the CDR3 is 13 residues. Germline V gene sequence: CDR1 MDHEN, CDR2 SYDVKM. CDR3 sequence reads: CAISDRGSTEAFF. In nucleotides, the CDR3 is TGTGCTATATCCGACAGGGGAAGCACTGAAGCTTTCTTT.

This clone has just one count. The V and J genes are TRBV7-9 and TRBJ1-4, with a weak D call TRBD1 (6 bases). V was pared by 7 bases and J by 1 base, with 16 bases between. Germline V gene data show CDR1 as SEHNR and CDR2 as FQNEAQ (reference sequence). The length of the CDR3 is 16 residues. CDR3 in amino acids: CASKRGGAGTNEKLFF. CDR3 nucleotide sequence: TGTGCCAGCAAACGCGGGGGCGCGGGAACTAATGAAAAACTGTTTTTT.

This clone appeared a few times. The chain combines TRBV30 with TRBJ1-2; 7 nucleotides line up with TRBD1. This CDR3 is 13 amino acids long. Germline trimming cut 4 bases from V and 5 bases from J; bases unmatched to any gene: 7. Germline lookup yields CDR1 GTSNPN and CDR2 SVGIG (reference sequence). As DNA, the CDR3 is TGTGCCTGGAATCGGGACAGTAGATATGGCTACACCTTC. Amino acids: CAWNRDSRYGYTF.

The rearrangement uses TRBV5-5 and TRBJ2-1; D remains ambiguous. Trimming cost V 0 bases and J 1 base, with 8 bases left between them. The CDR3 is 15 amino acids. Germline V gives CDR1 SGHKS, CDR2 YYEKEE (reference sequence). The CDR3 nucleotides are TGTGCCAGCAGCTTGGAACTCCGTTCCTACAATGAGCAGTTCTTC. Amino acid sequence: CASSLELRSYNEQFF.

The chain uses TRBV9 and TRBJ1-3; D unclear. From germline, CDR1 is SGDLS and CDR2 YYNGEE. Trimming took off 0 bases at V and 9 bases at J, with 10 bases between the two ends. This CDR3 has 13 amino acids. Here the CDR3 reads CASSVGKSRTIYF. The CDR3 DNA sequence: TGTGCCAGCAGCGTAGGCAAATCGCGCACCATATATTTT.

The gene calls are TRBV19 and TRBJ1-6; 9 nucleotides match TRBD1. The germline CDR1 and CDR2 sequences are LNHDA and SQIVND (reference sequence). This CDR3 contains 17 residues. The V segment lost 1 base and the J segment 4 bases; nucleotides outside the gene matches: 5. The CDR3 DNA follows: TGTGCCAGTAGTATAGCGCCGGGGACAGGGTATAATTCACCCCTCCACTTT. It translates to CASSIAPGTGYNSPLHF.

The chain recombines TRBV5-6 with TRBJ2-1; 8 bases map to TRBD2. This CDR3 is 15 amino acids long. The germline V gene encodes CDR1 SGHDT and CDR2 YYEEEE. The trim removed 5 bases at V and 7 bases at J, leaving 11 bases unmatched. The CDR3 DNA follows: TGTGCCAGCAGTTCCCGGGCGGGGGGTTGGAATGAGCAGTTCTTC. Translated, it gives CASSSRAGGWNEQFF.

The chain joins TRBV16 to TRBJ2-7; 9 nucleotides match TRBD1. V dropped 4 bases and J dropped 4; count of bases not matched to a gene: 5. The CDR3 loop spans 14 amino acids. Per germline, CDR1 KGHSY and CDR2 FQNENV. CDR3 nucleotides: TGTGCCAGCAGCCCCGGGACAGGGTCGTACGAGCAGTACTTC. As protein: CASSPGTGSYEQYF.

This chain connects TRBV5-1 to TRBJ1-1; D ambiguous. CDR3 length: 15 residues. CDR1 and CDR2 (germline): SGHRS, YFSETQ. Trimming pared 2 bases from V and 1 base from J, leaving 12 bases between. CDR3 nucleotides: TGCGCCAGCAGCTTATCGGGGAAGTCGAACACTGAAGCTTTCTTT. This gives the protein CASSLSGKSNTEAFF.

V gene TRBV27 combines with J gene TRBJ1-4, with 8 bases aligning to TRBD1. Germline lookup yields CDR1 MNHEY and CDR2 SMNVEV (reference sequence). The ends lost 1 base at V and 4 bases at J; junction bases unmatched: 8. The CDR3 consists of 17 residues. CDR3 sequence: CASSLWGQGAGNEKLFF. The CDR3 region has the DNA TGTGCCAGCAGTTTATGGGGGCAGGGGGCGGGTAATGAAAAACTGTTTTTT.

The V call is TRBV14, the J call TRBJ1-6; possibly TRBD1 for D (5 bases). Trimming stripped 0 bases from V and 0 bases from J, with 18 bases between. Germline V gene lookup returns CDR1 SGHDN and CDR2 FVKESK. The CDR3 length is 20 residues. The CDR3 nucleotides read TGTGCCAGCAGCCAAGATTCGACAGCCAGGAGACCCTCCTATAATTCACCCCTCCACTTT. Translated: CASSQDSTARRPSYNSPLHF.

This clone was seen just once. The CDR3 reads CASSSGRAGRNTEAFF. Here the CDR3 DNA reads TGTGCCAGCAGCTCAGGAAGGGCGGGGAGGAACACTGAAGCTTTCTTT. The chain is built from TRBV7-6 and TRBJ1-1; D ambiguous. V dropped 4 bases and J dropped 1 base, with 16 bases sitting between them. The CDR3 has 16 residues. Germline V gene sequence: CDR1 SGHVS, CDR2 FNYEAQ. Full variable domain (rest looked up from reference TRBV7-6 and TRBJ1-1): GAGVSQSPRYKVTKRGQDVALRCDPISGHVSLYWYRQALGQGPEFLTYFNYEAQQDKSGLPNDRFSAERPEGSISTLTIQRTEQRDSAMYRCASSSGRAGRNTEAFFGQGTRLTVV.

The CDR3 DNA reads as TGTGCCAGCAGTTACCCCAGATCGTTGAACACTGAAGCTTTCTTT. Translation gives CASSYPRSLNTEAFF. This chain connects TRBV6-2 or TRBV6-3 to TRBJ1-1; D unresolved. Germline lookup yields CDR1 MNHEY and CDR2 SVGEGT. Trimming took 2 bases from V and 0 from J, leaving 10 bases between them. The CDR3 is 15 amino acids.

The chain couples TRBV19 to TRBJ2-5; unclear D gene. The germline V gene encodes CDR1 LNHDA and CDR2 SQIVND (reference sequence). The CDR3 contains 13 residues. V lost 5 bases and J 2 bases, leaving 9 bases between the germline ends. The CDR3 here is CASSPRFQETQYF. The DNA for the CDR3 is TGTGCCAGTAGTCCGCGGTTTCAAGAGACCCAGTACTTC. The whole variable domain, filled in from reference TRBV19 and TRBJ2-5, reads DGGITQSPKYLFRKEGQNVTLSCEQNLNHDAMYWYRQDPGQGLRLIYYSQIVNDFQKGDIAEGYSVSREKKESFPLTVTSAQKNPTAFYLCASSPRFQETQYFGPGTRLLVL.

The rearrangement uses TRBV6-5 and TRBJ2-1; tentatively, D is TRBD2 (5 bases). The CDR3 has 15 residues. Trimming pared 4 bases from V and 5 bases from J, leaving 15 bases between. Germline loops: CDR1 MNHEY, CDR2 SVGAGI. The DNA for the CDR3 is TGTGCCAGCAGTTCTTCCCGGTCGGGGAACAATGAGCAGTTCTTC. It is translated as CASSSSRSGNNEQFF.

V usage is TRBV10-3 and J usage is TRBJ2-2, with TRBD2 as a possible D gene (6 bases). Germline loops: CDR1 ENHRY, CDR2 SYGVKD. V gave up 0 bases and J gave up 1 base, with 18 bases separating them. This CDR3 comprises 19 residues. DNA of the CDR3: TGTGCCATCAGTGAGTCGGAGGGCTTCATACTTGAGAACACCGGGGAGCTGTTTTTT. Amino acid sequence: CAISESEGFILENTGELFF.

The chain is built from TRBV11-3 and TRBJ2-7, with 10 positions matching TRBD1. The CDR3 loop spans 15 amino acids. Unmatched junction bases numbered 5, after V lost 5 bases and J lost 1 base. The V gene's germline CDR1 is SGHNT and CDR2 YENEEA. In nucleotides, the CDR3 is TGTGCCAGCAGCCCCGGACAGGGGGGGTCCTACGAGCAGTACTTC. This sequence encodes CASSPGQGGSYEQYF.

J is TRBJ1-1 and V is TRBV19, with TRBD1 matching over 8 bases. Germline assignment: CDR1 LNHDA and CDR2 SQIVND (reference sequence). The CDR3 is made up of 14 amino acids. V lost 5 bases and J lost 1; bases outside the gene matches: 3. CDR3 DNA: TGTGCCAGTAGTGTTGACAGGGGGAACACTGAAGCTTTCTTT. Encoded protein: CASSVDRGNTEAFF.

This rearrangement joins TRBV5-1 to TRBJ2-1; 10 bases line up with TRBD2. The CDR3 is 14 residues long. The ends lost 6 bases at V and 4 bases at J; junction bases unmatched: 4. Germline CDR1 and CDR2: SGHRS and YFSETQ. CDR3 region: CASNLAGAYNEQFF. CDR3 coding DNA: TGCGCCAGCAATCTAGCGGGGGCTTACAATGAGCAGTTCTTC.

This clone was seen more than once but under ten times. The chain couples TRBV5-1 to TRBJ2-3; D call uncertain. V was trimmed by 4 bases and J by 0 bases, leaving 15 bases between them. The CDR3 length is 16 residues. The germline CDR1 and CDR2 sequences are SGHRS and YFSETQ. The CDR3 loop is CASSLSGEPSTDTQYF. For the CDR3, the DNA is TGCGCCAGCAGCCTGTCAGGCGAACCTAGCACAGATACGCAGTATTTT.

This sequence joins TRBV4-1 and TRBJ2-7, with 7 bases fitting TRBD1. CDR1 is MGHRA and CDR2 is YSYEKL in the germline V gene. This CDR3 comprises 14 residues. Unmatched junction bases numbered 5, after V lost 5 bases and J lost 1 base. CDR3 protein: CASSFRDRSYEQYF. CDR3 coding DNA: TGCGCCAGCAGCTTCCGGGACAGATCCTACGAGCAGTACTTC.

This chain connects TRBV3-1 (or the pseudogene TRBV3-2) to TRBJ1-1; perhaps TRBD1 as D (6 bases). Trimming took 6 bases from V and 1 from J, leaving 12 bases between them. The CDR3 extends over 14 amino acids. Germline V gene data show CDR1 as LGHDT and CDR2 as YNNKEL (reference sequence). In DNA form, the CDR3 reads TGTGCCAGCAGAGGCCGGGGACAGAACACTGAAGCTTTCTTT. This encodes CASRGRGQNTEAFF.

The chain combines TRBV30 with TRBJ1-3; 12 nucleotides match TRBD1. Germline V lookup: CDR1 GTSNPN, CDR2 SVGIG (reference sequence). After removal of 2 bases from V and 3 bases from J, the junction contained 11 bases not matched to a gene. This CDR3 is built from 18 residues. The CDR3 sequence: CAWSPGQGAGDGGNTIYF. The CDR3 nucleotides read TGTGCCTGGAGTCCGGGACAGGGGGCGGGAGATGGTGGAAACACCATATATTTT.

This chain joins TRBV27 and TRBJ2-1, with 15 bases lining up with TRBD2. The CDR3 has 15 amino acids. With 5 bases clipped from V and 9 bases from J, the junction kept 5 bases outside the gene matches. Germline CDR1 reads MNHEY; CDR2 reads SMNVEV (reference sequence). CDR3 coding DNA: TGTGCCAGCAGTAGGACTAGCGGGGGGGCGGGTGAGCAGTTCTTC. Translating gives CASSRTSGGAGEQFF.

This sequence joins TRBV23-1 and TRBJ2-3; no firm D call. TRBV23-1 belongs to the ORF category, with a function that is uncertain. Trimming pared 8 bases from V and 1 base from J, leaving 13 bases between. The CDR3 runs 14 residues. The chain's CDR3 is CASPRRHRTDTQYF. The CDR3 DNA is TGCGCCAGCCCCCGGCGACACCGCACAGATACGCAGTATTTT.

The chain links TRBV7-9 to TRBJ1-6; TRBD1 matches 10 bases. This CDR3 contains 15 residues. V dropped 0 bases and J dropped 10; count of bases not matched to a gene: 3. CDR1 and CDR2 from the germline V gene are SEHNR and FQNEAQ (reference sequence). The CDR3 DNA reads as TGTGCCAGCAGCTTAGCTGGGACAGGGGTCTCACCCCTCCACTTT. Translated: CASSLAGTGVSPLHF.